This TCR beta chain is drawn from a study of cytomegalovirus exposure and HLA in healthy donors. It was with 60 Vbeta and 13 Jbeta primers that the PCR ran. Using immunoSEQ multiplex PCR, the repertoire was profiled, and TCRdb retains in-frame clones only, with some absent. The sample includes 100,000 to 150,000 clones, around 70% of them seen just once. The germline V and J ends were trimmed by 2 bases and 0 bases, with 14 bases remaining between them. The CDR3 is 16 residues long. Germline values: CDR1 GTSNPN, CDR2 SVGIG (reference sequence). The V call is TRBV30, the J call TRBJ1-3; D ambiguous. Sequencing input: PBMCs. The source is a middle-aged man in good health and CMV-seropositive. The DNA for the CDR3 is TGTGCCTGGAGTCCGACCAGACTGCTCTCTGGAAACACCATATATTTT. Its protein is CAWSPTRLLSGNTIYF.